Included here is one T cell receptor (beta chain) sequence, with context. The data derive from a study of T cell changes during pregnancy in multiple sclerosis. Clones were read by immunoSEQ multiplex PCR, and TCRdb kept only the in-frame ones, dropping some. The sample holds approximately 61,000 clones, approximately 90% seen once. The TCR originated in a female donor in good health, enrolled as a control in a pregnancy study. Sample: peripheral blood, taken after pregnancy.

CDR3 sequence reads: CASSPTGTNEQFF. For the CDR3, the DNA is TGTGCCAGCAGTCCGACAGGGACCAATGAGCAGTTCTTC. The rearrangement links TRBV2 to TRBJ2-1; 7 positions agree with TRBD1. CDR3 length equals 13 residues. Trimming at V came to 5 bases and at J to 6 bases, leaving 4 bases not matched to a gene. Germline V gene lookup returns CDR1 SNHLY and CDR2 FYNNEI. The full variable domain, with the rest looked up from reference TRBV2 and TRBJ2-1, is EPEVTQTPSHQVTQMGQEVILRCVPISNHLYFYWYRQILGQKVEFLVSFYNNEISEKSEIFDDQFSVERPDGSNFTLKIRSTKLEDSAMYFCASSPTGTNEQFFGPGTRLTVL.